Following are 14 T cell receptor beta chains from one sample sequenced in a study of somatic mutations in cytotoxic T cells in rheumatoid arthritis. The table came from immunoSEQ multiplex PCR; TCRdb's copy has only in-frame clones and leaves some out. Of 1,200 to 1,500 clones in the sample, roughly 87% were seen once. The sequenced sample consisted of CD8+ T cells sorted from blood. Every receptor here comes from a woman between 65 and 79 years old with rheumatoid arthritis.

This CDR3 reads CASSVAVGDNGYTF. The DNA of the CDR3 is TGTGCCAGCAGCGTAGCCGTAGGGGATAATGGCTACACCTTC. The chain is built from TRBV9 and TRBJ1-2; TRBD1 might be the D (5 bases). This CDR3 contains 14 residues. In germline, CDR1 is SGDLS, CDR2 YYNGEE. Trimming left V 0 bases short and J 6 bases short, with 12 bases between.

The CDR3 DNA reads as TGTGCCAGCAGTTTAGGTAGCGGGACCCAAGAGACCCAGTACTTC. Its translation: CASSLGSGTQETQYF. The rearrangement links TRBV27 to TRBJ2-5, with 8 bases identical to TRBD2. Germline V gene data show CDR1 as MNHEY and CDR2 as SMNVEV (reference sequence). V lost 2 bases to trimming and J lost 1 base; unmatched junction nucleotides: 3. The CDR3 covers 15 residues.

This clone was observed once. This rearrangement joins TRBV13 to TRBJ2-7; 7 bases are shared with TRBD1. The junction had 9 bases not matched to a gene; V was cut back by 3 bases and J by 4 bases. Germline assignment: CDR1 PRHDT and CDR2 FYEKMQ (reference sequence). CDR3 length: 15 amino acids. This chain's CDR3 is CASSFRGTDFYEQYF. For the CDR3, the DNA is TGTGCCAGCAGCTTCCGAGGGACAGACTTTTACGAGCAGTACTTC.

CDR3 DNA sequence: TGTGCCAGCAGCCAAGCCACGTTTGAGTCCCTCCACTTT. Translated, it gives CASSQATFESLHF. The V call is TRBV14, the J call TRBJ1-6; D is undetermined. This CDR3 contains 13 residues. Germline assignment: CDR1 SGHDN and CDR2 FVKESK. Trimming removed 1 base at V and 14 bases at J, with 12 bases between.

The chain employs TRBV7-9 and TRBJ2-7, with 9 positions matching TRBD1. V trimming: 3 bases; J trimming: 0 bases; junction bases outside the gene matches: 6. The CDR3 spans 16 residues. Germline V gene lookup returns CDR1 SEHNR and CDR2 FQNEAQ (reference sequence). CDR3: CASSFLDRGYSYEQYF. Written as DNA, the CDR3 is TGTGCCAGCAGCTTCCTAGACAGGGGGTACTCCTACGAGCAGTACTTC.

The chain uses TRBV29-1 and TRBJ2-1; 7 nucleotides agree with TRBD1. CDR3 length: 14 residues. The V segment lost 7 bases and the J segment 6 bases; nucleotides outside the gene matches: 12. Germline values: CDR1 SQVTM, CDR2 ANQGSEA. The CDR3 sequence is CSAAAPDRVNEQFF. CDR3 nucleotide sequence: TGCAGCGCCGCCGCTCCAGACAGGGTCAATGAGCAGTTCTTC.

In nucleotides, the CDR3 is TGTGCCAGCAGCTTAGGGGGTAGCGGGAGATTGTTTGACGAGCAGTACTTC. It encodes CASSLGGSGRLFDEQYF. The chain recombines TRBV13 with TRBJ2-7; 9 nucleotides align to TRBD2. The CDR3 is made up of 17 amino acids. Trimming removed 0 bases from V and 5 bases from J; junction bases left unmatched: 11. Germline loops: CDR1 PRHDT, CDR2 FYEKMQ (reference sequence).

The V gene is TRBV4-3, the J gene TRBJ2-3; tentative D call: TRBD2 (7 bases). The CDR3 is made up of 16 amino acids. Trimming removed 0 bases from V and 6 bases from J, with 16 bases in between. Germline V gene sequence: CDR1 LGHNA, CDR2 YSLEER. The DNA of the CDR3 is TGCGCCAGCAGCCAAGACCGGGGGGCTGGGGCCGATACGCAGTATTTT. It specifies CASSQDRGAGADTQYF.

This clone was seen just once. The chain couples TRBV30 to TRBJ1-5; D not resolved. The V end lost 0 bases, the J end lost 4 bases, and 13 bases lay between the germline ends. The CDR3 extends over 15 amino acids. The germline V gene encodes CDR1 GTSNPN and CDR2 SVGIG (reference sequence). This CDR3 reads CAWSVGGLGNQPQHF. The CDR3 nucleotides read TGTGCCTGGAGTGTTGGAGGGCTGGGGAATCAGCCCCAGCATTTT.

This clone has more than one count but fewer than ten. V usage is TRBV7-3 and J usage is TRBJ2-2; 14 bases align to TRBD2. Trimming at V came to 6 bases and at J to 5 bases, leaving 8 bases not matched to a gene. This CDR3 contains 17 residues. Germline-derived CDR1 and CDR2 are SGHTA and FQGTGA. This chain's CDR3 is CASSRLAGGPGTGELFF. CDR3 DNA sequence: TGTGCCAGCAGTCGACTAGCGGGGGGGCCGGGGACCGGGGAGCTGTTTTTT.

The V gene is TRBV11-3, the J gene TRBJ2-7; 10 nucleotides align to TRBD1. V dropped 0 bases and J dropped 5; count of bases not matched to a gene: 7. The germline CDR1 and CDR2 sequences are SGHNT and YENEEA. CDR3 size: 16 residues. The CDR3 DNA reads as TGTGCCAGCAGCTTAGATGGGGGACAGGGGTGGAACGAGCAGTACTTC. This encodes CASSLDGGQGWNEQYF.

The CDR3 nucleotides are TGTGCCAGCAGCTCAGCGGGGGGGACCCAGGATGAGCAGTTCTTC. Residues: CASSSAGGTQDEQFF. This sequence joins TRBV7-3 and TRBJ2-1, with 10 bases fitting TRBD2. Germline V CDR1 and CDR2: SGHTA, FQGTGA. Unmatched junction bases numbered 8, after V lost 4 bases and J lost 8 bases. This CDR3 spans 15 amino acids.

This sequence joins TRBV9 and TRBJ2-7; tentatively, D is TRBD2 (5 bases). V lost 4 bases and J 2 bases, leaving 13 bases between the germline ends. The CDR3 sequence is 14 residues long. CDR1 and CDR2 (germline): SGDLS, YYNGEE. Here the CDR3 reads CASSPAGVTYEQYF. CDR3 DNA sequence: TGTGCCAGCAGCCCGGCCGGGGTAACCTACGAGCAGTACTTC. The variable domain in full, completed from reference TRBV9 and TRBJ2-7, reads DSGVTQTPKHLITATGQRVTLRCSPRSGDLSVYWYQQSLDQGLQFLIQYYNGEERAKGNILERFSAQQFPDLHSELNLSSLELGDSALYFCASSPAGVTYEQYFGPGTRLTVT.

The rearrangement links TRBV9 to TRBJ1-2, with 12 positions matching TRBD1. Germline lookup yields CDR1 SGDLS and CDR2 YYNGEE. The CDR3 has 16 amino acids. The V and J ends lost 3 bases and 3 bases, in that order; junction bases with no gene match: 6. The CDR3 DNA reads TGTGCCAGCAGCGGGGACAGGGGGCGGTTTGACTATGGCTACACCTTC. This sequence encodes CASSGDRGRFDYGYTF.